This T cell receptor (beta chain) was identified in a study of T cell responses to AZD1222 COVID-19 vaccine. The study, taken as a whole, reports: Recipients of two AZD1222 doses showed rising Spike-specific TCR breadth and depth. Mapped onto spike, vaccine-associated CD4 TCRs spanned it and were dominant at 160-218 and 743-854.

Germline CDR1 is SGDLS and CDR2 is YYNGEE. This CDR3 is 13 amino acids long. Trimming shortened V by 4 bases and J by 2 bases, and 8 bases separated the two germline ends. Only in-frame clones appear in the TCRdb table, and some are missing; sequencing was by immunoSEQ multiplex PCR. Here the sample spans 43,000 or so clones, about 92% being singletons. As concerns this clone: Its antigen is not known.

Second-dose recipients at about 4 or about 12 weeks were treated as one pooled group. The rearrangement uses TRBV9 and TRBJ2-3, with no clear D. This sequence originates from an adult who received the AZD1222 COVID-19 vaccine. The sequencing here drew on peripheral blood, taken 28 days after the second AZD1222 dose. The DNA of the CDR3 is TGTGCCAGCAGCCCTTACATCACAGATACGCAGTATTTT. This codes for CASSPYITDTQYF.